These 17 T cell receptor beta chains share one sample of origin, sequenced in a study of blood T cell repertoires in COVID-19. Repertoires were generated with immunoSEQ multiplex PCR, while TCRdb's copy carries only in-frame clones and drops some. The repertoire holds roughly 200,000 clones, with 75% to 90% as singletons. The sequenced sample was PBMCs or T cells enriched from blood (not recorded which). Every receptor here comes from a man in his forties who had recovered from COVID-19.

The J gene is TRBJ1-1, the V gene TRBV28; 8 positions match TRBD1. Losses at the gene ends were 4 bases for V and 5 bases for J; bases not matched to a gene: 15. CDR1 and CDR2 from the germline V gene are MDHEN and SYDVKM. The CDR3 consists of 17 residues. The CDR3 sequence is CASSSSPRSTGVTEAFF. The DNA for the CDR3 is TGTGCCAGCAGTTCTTCCCCGCGCTCGACAGGGGTAACTGAAGCTTTCTTT.

The genes are TRBV5-6 and TRBJ1-4, with D unclear. The CDR3 is 15 amino acids. Germline-derived CDR1 and CDR2 are SGHDT and YYEEEE. Trimming left V 2 bases short and J 8 bases short, with 16 bases between. The CDR3 bases are TGTGCCAGCAGCTTTGCGAGCTCCCGAGGGGAAAAACTGTTTTTT. Protein product: CASSFASSRGEKLFF.

This clone was detected only once. The rearrangement links TRBV2 to TRBJ2-5, with D hard to call. This CDR3 region has 13 residues. V lost 6 bases and J lost 3, with 11 bases in between. CDR1 is SNHLY, CDR2 FYNNEI, per germline. The CDR3 sequence: CASSNSPKETQYF. The CDR3 DNA sequence: TGTGCCAGCAGCAACTCTCCGAAAGAGACCCAGTACTTC.

CDR3 sequence (DNA): TGTGCCAGCAGCCTAAGGGCGGGAGGTGAAAAACTGTTTTTT. It encodes CASSLRAGGEKLFF. The chain combines TRBV27 with TRBJ1-4; D remains unclear. The CDR3 has 14 amino acids. Trimming left V 6 bases short and J 7 bases short, with 15 bases between. Germline V gene data show CDR1 as MNHEY and CDR2 as SMNVEV (reference sequence).

The rearrangement joins TRBV18 to TRBJ2-7, with D uncertain. The CDR3 covers 13 residues. The germline gives CDR1 KGHSH, CDR2 LQKENI. V was cut by 2 bases and J by 2 bases, with 7 bases left in between. CDR3 in amino acids: CASSPASTYEQYF. The CDR3 DNA sequence: TGTGCCAGCTCACCAGCGAGCACCTACGAGCAGTACTTC.

CDR3 sequence reads: CASSSQDTQYF. The CDR3 region has the DNA TGTGCCAGCAGCTCCCAGGATACGCAGTATTTT. J is TRBJ2-3 and V is TRBV7-6, with unresolved D. The V and J ends lost 4 bases and 6 bases respectively, with 5 bases between them. This CDR3 spans 11 amino acids. The V gene's germline CDR1 is SGHVS and CDR2 FNYEAQ. The full variable domain, rest sourced from reference TRBV7-6 and TRBJ2-3, is GAGVSQSPRYKVTKRGQDVALRCDPISGHVSLYWYRQALGQGPEFLTYFNYEAQQDKSGLPNDRFSAERPEGSISTLTIQRTEQRDSAMYRCASSSQDTQYFGPGTRLTVL.

The CDR3 DNA reads as TGTGCCAGCAGTGACAAACACCGGACAGGGGGCCACGAGCAGTACTTC. Translating gives CASSDKHRTGGHEQYF. This chain uses TRBV25-1 with TRBJ2-7, with 11 positions matching TRBD1. The length of the CDR3 is 16 residues. With 3 bases clipped from V and 5 bases from J, the junction kept 9 bases outside the gene matches. Per the germline V gene, CDR1 is MGHDK and CDR2 is SYGVNS.

The chain couples TRBV15 to TRBJ2-1, with 8 nucleotides matching TRBD2. Trimming removed 0 bases from V and 0 bases from J; junction bases left unmatched: 13. Germline CDR1 and CDR2: LNHNV and YYDKDF (reference sequence). This CDR3 spans 20 amino acids. Here the CDR3 DNA reads TGTGCCACCAGCAGAGAAGTTGGGAGAGTAGCGGGAAGCTCCTACAATGAGCAGTTCTTC. Translated, it gives CATSREVGRVAGSSYNEQFF.

The chain employs TRBV19 and TRBJ2-1; 8 bases align to TRBD2. Germline CDR1 is LNHDA and CDR2 is SQIVND (reference sequence). The CDR3 has 12 amino acids. J lost 10 bases, V lost 3 bases, and 2 bases had no gene match. CDR3 residues: CASSILAGEQFF. DNA for the CDR3: TGTGCCAGTAGTATCCTAGCGGGCGAGCAGTTCTTC.

About this clone itself: This sample includes further DNA sequences coding for the same CDR3. This chain joins TRBV4-1 and TRBJ2-7, with D perhaps matching TRBD2 (6 bases). Germline CDR1 reads MGHRA; CDR2 reads YSYEKL. V dropped 0 bases and J dropped 0 bases, with 9 bases sitting between them. The length of the CDR3 is 15 residues. In nucleotides, the CDR3 is TGCGCCAGCAGCCAAGAGGGGAGGAGCTCCTACGAGCAGTACTTC. The encoded protein is CASSQEGRSSYEQYF.

The J gene is TRBJ2-1, the V gene TRBV19; 11 positions agree with TRBD2. Germline CDR1 LNHDA, CDR2 SQIVND (reference sequence). This CDR3 has 18 amino acids. V was clipped by 4 bases and J by 6 bases; unmatched bases: 14. The CDR3 reads CASSKKGASGRKSNEQFF. The DNA of the CDR3 is TGTGCCAGTAGTAAAAAGGGGGCTAGCGGGAGGAAGAGCAATGAGCAGTTCTTC.

This chain links TRBV11-2 with TRBJ2-1; 8 nucleotides line up with TRBD2. The CDR3 is made up of 16 amino acids. V shed 6 bases, J shed 10 bases, and the junction held 17 bases outside the gene matches. CDR1 and CDR2 from the germline V gene are SGHAT and FQNNGV. The CDR3 sequence is CASSKGGPGLASEQFF. The CDR3 region has the DNA TGTGCCAGCAGTAAAGGCGGCCCCGGACTAGCCTCCGAGCAGTTCTTC.

This clone occurred once. The gene calls are TRBV15 and TRBJ1-5, with a possible D match to TRBD1 (6 bases). The CDR3 covers 15 residues. Germline values: CDR1 LNHNV, CDR2 YYDKDF (reference sequence). Trimming pared 3 bases from V and 3 bases from J, leaving 12 bases between. The CDR3 DNA reads as TGTGCCACCAGCAGTAAAGGACAGATCAATCAGCCCCAGCATTTT. Its translation: CATSSKGQINQPQHF.

V usage is TRBV5-1 and J usage is TRBJ1-1, with D unresolved. The germline CDR1 and CDR2 sequences are SGHRS and YFSETQ. The CDR3 spans 15 residues. Trimming pared 0 bases from V and 0 bases from J, leaving 9 bases between. The CDR3 sequence is CASSLVSHMNTEAFF. DNA of the CDR3: TGCGCCAGCAGCTTGGTAAGTCACATGAACACTGAAGCTTTCTTT.

The chain is built from TRBV6-2 or TRBV6-3 and TRBJ2-2; the match to TRBD1 covers 10 bases. CDR3 length equals 16 residues. The J segment lost 6 bases and the V segment lost 5 bases, leaving 9 bases of the junction unmatched. The germline gives CDR1 MNHEY, CDR2 SVGEGT. Here the CDR3 reads CASSPFRQGAAGELFF. DNA of the CDR3: TGTGCCAGCAGTCCATTTAGACAGGGGGCGGCCGGGGAGCTGTTTTTT.

The chain has TRBV7-9 and TRBJ1-2, with D tentatively TRBD1 (6 bases). V was trimmed by 3 bases and J by 5 bases, leaving 16 bases between them. CDR1 and CDR2 (germline): SEHNR, FQNEAQ (reference sequence). This CDR3 contains 15 residues. The CDR3 region has the DNA TGTGCCAGCAGCTTCCCCGGCGGGGGGCTTTATGGCTACACCTTC. Amino acid sequence: CASSFPGGGLYGYTF.

The V gene is TRBV5-5, the J gene TRBJ2-7; the match to TRBD1 covers 9 bases. Trimming removed 4 bases from V and 0 bases from J; junction bases left unmatched: 5. This CDR3 has 15 amino acids. Per germline, CDR1 SGHKS and CDR2 YYEKEE (reference sequence). The CDR3 coding sequence is TGTGCCAGCAGCCAAGGGACAGGGCTCTCCTACGAGCAGTACTTC. Translation gives CASSQGTGLSYEQYF.